The 19 T cell receptor beta chains below come from one sample, sequenced in a study of identical twins. TCRdb recomputed calls from the 5' RACE reads with MiXCR, one row per CDR3 protein. The sample has 450,000 or so distinct CDR3 sequences; 20% to 30% are singletons. A further study also used this sample, focusing on T cells expressing NK-cell markers.

Sequences were obtained from CD4+ T cells sorted from blood. Source of these receptors: a woman in her late teens or twenties in good health.

The chain uses TRBV7-8 and TRBJ2-1; 13 positions agree with TRBD2. This CDR3 spans 18 amino acids. Germline V gives CDR1 SGHVS, CDR2 FQNEAQ. The junction had 3 bases not matched to a gene; V was cut back by 1 base and J by 0 bases. As DNA, the CDR3 is TGTGCCAGCAGCTTAGGGACTAGCGGGGGTAGCTCCTACAATGAGCAGTTCTTC. Its protein is CASSLGTSGGSSYNEQFF.

This clonotype was seen a single time. This chain uses TRBV20-1 with TRBJ2-7; D is possibly TRBD1 (5 bases). The CDR3 has 11 residues. Deletions cut 6 bases from V and 5 bases from J, with 11 bases between. Germline assignment: CDR1 DFQATT and CDR2 SNEGSKA (reference sequence). In nucleotides, the CDR3 is TGCAGTGCCATAGCCAGGGACGAGCAGTACTTC. This codes for CSAIARDEQYF.

This chain connects TRBV7-9 to TRBJ2-5; 15 nucleotides match TRBD2. There are 16 residues in the CDR3. Trimming cost V 5 bases and J 4 bases; bases outside gene matches: 5. Germline CDR1 SEHNR, CDR2 FQNEAQ (reference sequence). CDR3 sequence (DNA): TGTGCCAGCAGCCAGGGGACTAGCGGGAGGCTAGAGACCCAGTACTTC. This encodes CASSQGTSGRLETQYF.

This chain joins TRBV7-9 and TRBJ2-1; a weak D match, TRBD1 (5 bases). This CDR3 is built from 15 residues. V lost 8 bases to trimming and J lost 0 bases, with 14 bases between them. The V gene's germline CDR1 is SEHNR and CDR2 FQNEAQ (reference sequence). This CDR3 reads CASLHGRDSYNEQFF. Here the CDR3 DNA reads TGTGCCAGCTTACATGGCAGGGACTCCTACAATGAGCAGTTCTTC. Looking up the rest from reference TRBV7-9 and TRBJ2-1 gives the full variable domain: DTGVSQNPRHKITKRGQNVTFRCDPISEHNRLYWYRQTLGQGPEFLTYFQNEAQLEKSRLLSDRFSAERPKGSFSTLEIQRTEQGDSAMYLCASLHGRDSYNEQFFGPGTRLTVL.

This clonotype occurred a few times. This rearrangement joins TRBV7-2 to TRBJ2-7, with 7 positions matching TRBD1. V lost 3 bases to trimming and J lost 5 bases; unmatched junction nucleotides: 4. CDR3 length: 13 residues. Germline CDR1 is SGHTA and CDR2 is FQGNSA. CDR3 sequence: CASSLTGFNEQYF. For the CDR3, the DNA is TGTGCCAGCAGCTTGACAGGGTTTAACGAGCAGTACTTC.

This clonotype was seen only a few times. This chain links TRBV7-9 with TRBJ2-3; D remains unclear. Looked up from germline, CDR1 is SEHNR and CDR2 is FQNEAQ (reference sequence). The CDR3 sequence is 15 residues long. V was trimmed by 1 base and J by 6 bases, leaving 14 bases between them. CDR3 sequence (DNA): TGTGCCAGCAGCTTAGGCGGTCGCTGGATTGATACGCAGTATTTT. Protein product: CASSLGGRWIDTQYF.

The J gene is TRBJ2-2, the V gene TRBV6-5; D possibly corresponds to TRBD2 (6 bases). Trimming removed 2 bases at V and 1 base at J, with 11 bases between. Germline CDR1 MNHEY, CDR2 SVGAGI. This CDR3 is 16 amino acids long. In nucleotides, the CDR3 is TGTGCCAGCAGTTACCGCGGGGCCGTGAACACCGGGGAGCTGTTTTTT. This translates into CASSYRGAVNTGELFF.

The chain combines TRBV29-1 with TRBJ1-6, with TRBD1 identical over 7 bases. The CDR3 loop spans 13 amino acids. Germline V gene sequence: CDR1 SQVTM, CDR2 ANQGSEA. V was pared by 4 bases and J by 8 bases, with 5 bases of the junction left unmatched. CDR3 nucleotides: TGCAGCGTTGCGGGACAGAAAGATTCACCCCTCCACTTT. It specifies CSVAGQKDSPLHF.

The table lists this clonotype with a few counts. V gene TRBV29-1 combines with J gene TRBJ1-1; D remains unclear. The CDR3 is 13 amino acids. V dropped 3 bases and J dropped 4 bases, with 12 bases sitting between them. Germline CDR1 SQVTM, CDR2 ANQGSEA. The DNA for the CDR3 is TGCAGCGTTGATAGCCTACTGGGCACTGAAGCTTTCTTT. Its translation is CSVDSLLGTEAFF.

The chain joins TRBV11-3 to TRBJ2-3; D unclear. Germline CDR1 SGHNT, CDR2 YENEEA. V was trimmed by 7 bases and J by 9 bases, leaving 23 bases between them. CDR3 length: 15 amino acids. The CDR3 DNA reads TGTGCCAGCACCTCCCCTGTTGGCCTCAGTAGGACGCAGTATTTT. This translates into CASTSPVGLSRTQYF.

This clonotype was seen a handful of times. One junction end does not reproduce the germline sequence, and a read error may be involved. The chain carries TRBV20-1 and TRBJ2-1; D is uncertain. CDR3 length: 14 residues. Germline loops: CDR1 DFQATT, CDR2 SNEGSKA (reference sequence). In nucleotides, the CDR3 is TGCAGTGCCTTCGGCGCCACCGTGAACAATGATCAGTTCTTC. Its translation is CSAFGATVNNDQFF.

The rearrangement uses TRBV5-1 and TRBJ2-2, with TRBD1 identical over 7 bases. Looked up from germline, CDR1 is SGHRS and CDR2 is YFSETQ. V trimming: 4 bases; J trimming: 4 bases; junction bases outside the gene matches: 4. This CDR3 contains 14 residues. CDR3 DNA: TGCGCCAGCAGCGAGGGGGCGGGCACCGGGGAGCTGTTTTTT. This translates into CASSEGAGTGELFF.

This clonotype occurred a few times. This chain connects TRBV12-3 or TRBV12-4 to TRBJ1-6, with D uncertain. V dropped 5 bases and J dropped 8 bases, with 10 bases sitting between them. The CDR3 extends over 13 amino acids. The CDR3 loop reads CASSGPTDSPLHF. CDR3 nucleotide sequence: TGTGCCAGCAGTGGACCTACGGATTCACCCCTCCACTTT.

J is TRBJ2-5 and V is TRBV20-1, with D unclear. The CDR3 has 12 amino acids. Germline V gene lookup returns CDR1 DFQATT and CDR2 SNEGSKA (reference sequence). The V end was cut by 2 bases, the J end by 5 bases, with 9 bases between. The DNA of the CDR3 is TGCAGTGCTAGACTAGTCGGCGAGACCCAGTACTTC. It codes for CSARLVGETQYF.

This clonotype was counted only a few times. The chain couples TRBV12-3 or TRBV12-4 to TRBJ2-5; D is possibly TRBD1 or TRBD2 (6 bases each). V was shortened by 8 bases and J by 1 base, with 14 bases between the two germline ends. This CDR3 is built from 14 residues. CDR3 residues: CASSHKGGQETQYF. The CDR3, as DNA: TGTGCCAGCTCCCACAAGGGGGGCCAAGAGACCCAGTACTTC.

The genes are TRBV3-1 and TRBJ2-1, with D uncertain. Germline values: CDR1 LGHDT, CDR2 YNNKEL (reference sequence). This CDR3 spans 13 amino acids. Trimming removed 4 bases at V and 8 bases at J, with 12 bases between. CDR3 DNA: TGTGCCAGCAGCCCCCTACTCGGGCATGAGCAGTTCTTC. Amino acid sequence: CASSPLLGHEQFF.

The chain uses TRBV6-1 and TRBJ2-7; D ambiguous. V lost 8 bases and J lost 3, with 20 bases in between. The CDR3 totals 15 residues. Germline V CDR1 and CDR2: MNHNS, SASEGT. The CDR3 spells CASDPPLRNYYEQYF. The CDR3 DNA follows: TGTGCCAGCGATCCCCCCCTGCGGAACTACTACGAGCAGTACTTC.

The chain combines TRBV7-3 with TRBJ2-1, with D uncertain. With 5 bases removed from V and 7 bases from J, the gap between germline ends came to 15 bases. The germline V gene encodes CDR1 SGHTA and CDR2 FQGTGA. The CDR3 spans 14 residues. Written as DNA, the CDR3 is TGTGCCAGCAGCCCCTCGGGTAGTAATAATGAGCAGTTCTTC. It yields the protein CASSPSGSNNEQFF.

There are a few counts of this clonotype. The J gene is TRBJ2-1, the V gene TRBV3-1; D uncertain. The CDR3 has 12 residues. Germline CDR1 LGHDT, CDR2 YNNKEL (reference sequence). Trimming took 1 base from V and 9 from J, leaving 7 bases between them. The CDR3 region has the DNA TGTGCCAGCAGCCAAGCTCGAGCTGAGCAGTTCTTC. Its translation: CASSQARAEQFF.